These T cell receptor beta chains were read from a single sample in a study of immune evolution from preneoplasia to lung adenocarcinoma. The table came from immunoSEQ multiplex PCR; TCRdb's copy has only in-frame clones and leaves some out. The sample has 35,000 to 40,000 clones, 74% seen once. Sequenced input: FFPE invasive lung adenocarcinoma tissue. These receptors all stem from a person in their 60s with lung adenocarcinoma. The CDR3 runs from the conserved cysteine through the conserved F or W. A D gene is named only where the DNA matches it firmly. The listing skips clone size in some rows; elsewhere it reads once, few, many or a size class.

v_call	clone_size	j_call	d_call	cdr3_aa	cdr3_nt
TRBV5-4	.	TRBJ2-7	.	CASSPGSSYEQYF	TGTGCCAGCAGCCCCGGGTCATCCTACGAGCAGTACTTC
TRBV15	.	TRBJ1-5	.	CATSRDGTGYQPQHF	TGTGCCACCAGCAGAGATGGGACCGGTTATCAGCCCCAGCATTTT
TRBV28	few	TRBJ2-7	.	CASVLSTGWSYEQYF	TGTGCCAGCGTCCTTTCTACCGGCTGGTCCTACGAGCAGTACTTC
TRBV18	.	TRBJ2-2	TRBD1	CASSRDRAGELFF	TGTGCCAGCTCACGGGACAGGGCCGGGGAGCTGTTTTTT
TRBV19	.	TRBJ1-2	.	CASSTPYRYGYTF	TGTGCCAGTAGTACCCCGTACAGATATGGCTACACCTTC
TRBV5-1	.	TRBJ2-3	TRBD2	CASSLAGKGGTDTQYF	TGCGCCAGCAGCTTGGCCGGGAAGGGAGGGACAGATACGCAGTATTTT
TRBV28	.	TRBJ1-2	.	CASGSALVVYGYTF	TGTGCCAGCGGGAGCGCTCTCGTGGTTTATGGCTACACCTTC
TRBV6-5	few	TRBJ1-4	.	CASSYLLVGQLKLFF	TGTGCCAGCAGTTACCTCCTTGTTGGTCAGTTAAAACTGTTTTTT
TRBV18	few	TRBJ2-2	TRBD1	CASSKTGMAGELFF	TGTGCCAGCTCCAAGACAGGGATGGCCGGGGAGCTGTTTTTT
TRBV18	once	TRBJ2-3	TRBD2	CASSFTSGTDTQYF	TGTGCCAGCTCATTTACTAGCGGCACAGATACGCAGTATTTT
TRBV7-2	once	TRBJ2-7	TRBD1	CASSLLGQGREQYF	TGTGCCAGCAGCCTCCTCGGACAGGGGCGAGAGCAGTACTTC
TRBV5-1	few	TRBJ1-1	.	CASSSDPKTEAFF	TGCGCCAGCAGCAGCGACCCGAAGACTGAAGCTTTCTTT
TRBV28	once	TRBJ1-5	TRBD1	CASSRQGMEQPQHF	TGTGCCAGCAGTCGACAGGGAATGGAGCAGCCCCAGCATTTT
TRBV11-2	once	TRBJ2-2	.	CASSLPQGGAGELFF	TGTGCCAGCAGTCTTCCCCAGGGCGGCGCCGGGGAGCTGTTTTTT
TRBV7-2	.	TRBJ2-5	.	CASSAGATLQETQYF	TGTGCCAGCAGCGCCGGGGCCACCTTACAAGAGACCCAGTACTTC
TRBV27	.	TRBJ1-1	TRBD1	CASSTRTGALQRAFF	TGTGCCAGCAGTACCCGGACAGGGGCTCTACAGAGGGCTTTCTTT
TRBV7-2	.	TRBJ2-1	.	CASSQGTSSYNEQFF	TGTGCCAGCAGCCAAGGGACCAGCTCCTACAATGAGCAGTTCTTC
TRBV6-1	.	TRBJ2-7	TRBD1	CAIVTGAGIYEQYF	TGTGCCATCGTCACAGGGGCAGGGATTTACGAGCAGTACTTC
TRBV6-6	once	TRBJ2-3	TRBD1	CASSSPGTGADTQYF	TGTGCCAGCAGCTCCCCCGGGACAGGGGCAGATACGCAGTATTTT
TRBV9	.	TRBJ2-7	.	CASSPYPKRVSYEQYF	TGTGCCAGCAGCCCGTACCCTAAGCGTGTCTCCTACGAGCAGTACTTC
TRBV4-2	.	TRBJ2-1	.	CASSQDASVGEQFF	TGTGCCAGCAGCCAAGACGCTAGCGTTGGTGAGCAGTTCTTC
TRBV5-1	.	TRBJ1-3	.	CASSLQGMTGNTIYF	TGCGCCAGCAGCTTGCAGGGTATGACTGGAAACACCATATATTTT
TRBV6-5	.	TRBJ1-1	.	CASSSRGPSNTEAFF	TGTGCCAGCAGTTCTCGGGGGCCCTCGAACACTGAAGCTTTCTTT
TRBV27	.	TRBJ1-1	.	CASSDRSNTEAFF	TGTGCCAGCTCCGACAGGAGTAACACTGAAGCTTTCTTT
TRBV6-5	.	TRBJ2-3	.	CASSYKFDRHTQYF	TGTGCCAGCAGTTACAAGTTCGACAGGCATACGCAGTATTTT
TRBV5-1	.	TRBJ2-5	.	CASSLSGAAEETQYF	TGCGCCAGCAGCCTCAGTGGGGCAGCAGAAGAGACCCAGTACTTC
TRBV6-5	once	TRBJ2-5	.	CASSPVPSAQETQYF	TGTGCCAGCAGCCCCGTTCCTAGCGCCCAAGAGACCCAGTACTTC
TRBV7-2	.	TRBJ2-1	TRBD2	CATHPGLAYLNEQFF	TGTGCCACTCACCCGGGACTAGCGTATCTCAATGAGCAGTTCTTC
TRBV7-9	.	TRBJ2-5	.	CASSQDPGETQYF	TGTGCCAGCAGCCAAGACCCTGGGGAGACCCAGTACTTC
TRBV14	few	TRBJ2-5	TRBD2	CASSREDYETQYF	TGTGCCAGCAGTCGGGAGGATTATGAGACCCAGTACTTC
TRBV6-5	.	TRBJ1-2	.	CASSPRGGANYGYTF	TGTGCCAGCAGTCCGAGAGGGGGGGCTAACTATGGCTACACCTTC
TRBV2	once	TRBJ1-5	.	CASSGAEISNQPQHF	TGTGCCAGCAGTGGAGCAGAGATTAGCAATCAGCCCCAGCATTTT
TRBV25-1	medium-sized	TRBJ1-1	.	CASQRQVNTEAFF	TGTGCCAGTCAACGACAGGTGAACACTGAAGCTTTCTTT
TRBV18	once	TRBJ1-2	.	CASSPQGPYGYTF	TGTGCCAGCTCACCACAGGGACCCTATGGCTACACCTTC
TRBV6-5	.	TRBJ1-1	.	CASSYELGTEAFF	TGTGCCAGCAGTTACGAGTTGGGCACTGAAGCTTTCTTT
TRBV13	once	TRBJ1-1	TRBD1	CASSIKTGGNTEAFF	TGTGCCAGCAGCATAAAGACAGGGGGGAACACTGAAGCTTTCTTT
TRBV28	.	TRBJ2-7	TRBD2	CASNEGSGSGEQYF	TGTGCCAGCAACGAGGGTAGCGGGAGTGGCGAGCAGTACTTC
TRBV6-6	.	TRBJ2-1	TRBD2	CATVPTGLAGFSEQFF	TGTGCCACCGTTCCTACAGGACTAGCGGGATTTAGTGAGCAGTTCTTC
TRBV5-1	.	TRBJ1-3	.	CASSLQANSGNTIYF	TGCGCCAGCAGCTTACAGGCCAACTCTGGAAACACCATATATTTT
TRBV29-1	.	TRBJ1-3	.	CSVEEQAPGNTIYF	TGCAGCGTTGAGGAGCAGGCCCCTGGAAACACCATATATTTT
TRBV6-6	once	TRBJ1-2	.	CASSYSEGRLVGYTF	TGTGCCAGCAGTTACTCCGAGGGCAGGCTCGTAGGCTACACCTTC
TRBV29-1	.	TRBJ2-2	.	CSVNQDRNTGELFF	TGCAGCGTTAACCAGGACAGGAACACCGGGGAGCTGTTTTTT
TRBV28	.	TRBJ2-6	TRBD1	CASSETGASSGANVLTF	TGTGCCAGCAGTGAGACAGGGGCCAGCTCTGGGGCCAACGTCCTGACTTTC
TRBV7-9	.	TRBJ2-5	.	CASSLVGETQYF	TGTGCCAGCAGCTTAGTCGGGGAGACCCAGTACTTC
TRBV6-1	once	TRBJ2-5	.	CASSRARLGETQYF	TGTGCCAGCAGTCGGGCTCGATTGGGGGAGACCCAGTACTTC
TRBV4-1	.	TRBJ1-4	.	CASSPGWADATNEKLFF	TGCGCCAGCAGCCCCGGCTGGGCAGATGCAACTAATGAAAAACTGTTTTTT
TRBV14	.	TRBJ2-7	TRBD2	CASSHGGTSGSTYEQYF	TGTGCCAGCAGCCACGGCGGGACTAGCGGTTCTACCTACGAGCAGTACTTC
TRBV12-5	.	TRBJ2-1	.	CASGLDPLSEQFF	TGTGCTAGTGGTTTGGATCCGTTGAGTGAGCAGTTCTTC
TRBV4-1	.	TRBJ1-4	.	CASSQVWTQRKLFF	TGCGCCAGCAGCCAAGTTTGGACCCAACGGAAACTGTTTTTT
TRBV9	.	TRBJ2-6	.	CASSAQTGLTGANVLTF	TGTGCCAGCAGCGCGCAGACAGGTTTAACTGGGGCCAACGTCCTGACTTTC
TRBV15	.	TRBJ1-4	.	CATSRDKGTGYEKLFF	TGTGCCACCAGCAGAGATAAAGGAACAGGGTATGAAAAACTGTTTTTT
TRBV6-6	.	TRBJ1-2	.	CASSASGAGGGYTF	TGTGCCAGCAGTGCGTCCGGGGCCGGGGGTGGCTACACCTTC
TRBV7-2	.	TRBJ2-7	TRBD2	CASSLGIAGGQNF	TGTGCCAGCAGCTTAGGCATAGCGGGAGGACAGAACTTC
TRBV28	.	TRBJ1-2	TRBD1	CASSPDRAYGYTF	TGTGCCAGCAGTCCGGACAGGGCCTATGGCTACACCTTC
TRBV2	.	TRBJ2-7	.	CASSESRVQTYEQYF	TGTGCCAGCAGTGAATCACGGGTGCAGACCTACGAGCAGTACTTC
TRBV9	.	TRBJ2-2	TRBD2	CASSSRSGRDTGELFF	TGTGCCAGCAGTTCCCGGAGTGGGAGGGACACCGGGGAGCTGTTTTTT
TRBV25-1	.	TRBJ2-5	.	CASSEGETGAETQYF	TGTGCCAGCAGTGAAGGGGAAACGGGGGCAGAGACCCAGTACTTC
TRBV6-6	.	TRBJ1-5	TRBD1	CASSPTGGTQPQHF	TGTGCCAGCAGCCCAACAGGGGGTACTCAGCCCCAGCATTTT
TRBV29-1	.	TRBJ2-3	TRBD2	CSVAGTSGRRGTDTQYF	TGCAGCGTTGCCGGGACTAGCGGGAGACGGGGCACAGATACGCAGTATTTT